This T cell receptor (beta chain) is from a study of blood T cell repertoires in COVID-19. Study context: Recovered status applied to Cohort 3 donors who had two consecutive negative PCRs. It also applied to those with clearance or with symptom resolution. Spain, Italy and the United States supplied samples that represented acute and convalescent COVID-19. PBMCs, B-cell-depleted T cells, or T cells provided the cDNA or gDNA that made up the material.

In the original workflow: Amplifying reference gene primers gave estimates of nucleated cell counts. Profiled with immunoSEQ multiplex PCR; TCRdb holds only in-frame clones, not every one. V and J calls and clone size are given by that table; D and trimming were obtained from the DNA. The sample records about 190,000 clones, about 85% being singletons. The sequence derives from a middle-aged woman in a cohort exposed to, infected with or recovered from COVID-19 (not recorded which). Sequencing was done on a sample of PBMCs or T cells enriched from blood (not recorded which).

CDR3 DNA sequence: TGTGCCACCAGTGTACAGGGGGGGACAGATACGCAGTATTTT. Protein sequence: CATSVQGGTDTQYF. The rearrangement links TRBV24-1 to TRBJ2-3, with D possibly TRBD1 on 8 matching bases. The germline V and J ends were trimmed by 5 bases and 3 bases, with 11 bases remaining between them. The CDR3 has 14 residues. In germline, CDR1 is KGHDR, CDR2 SFDVKD.